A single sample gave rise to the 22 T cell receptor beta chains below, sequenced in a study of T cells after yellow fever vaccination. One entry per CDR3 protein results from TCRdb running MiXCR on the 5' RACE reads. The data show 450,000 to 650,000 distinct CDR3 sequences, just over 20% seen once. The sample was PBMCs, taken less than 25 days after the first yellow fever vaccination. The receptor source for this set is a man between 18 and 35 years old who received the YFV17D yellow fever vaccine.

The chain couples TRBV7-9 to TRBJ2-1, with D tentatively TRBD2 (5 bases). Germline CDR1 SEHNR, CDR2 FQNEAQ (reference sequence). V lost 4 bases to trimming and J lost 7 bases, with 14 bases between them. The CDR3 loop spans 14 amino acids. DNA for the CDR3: TGTGCCAGCAGCTCCCTAGACCCGGGGAATGAGCAGTTCTTC. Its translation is CASSSLDPGNEQFF.

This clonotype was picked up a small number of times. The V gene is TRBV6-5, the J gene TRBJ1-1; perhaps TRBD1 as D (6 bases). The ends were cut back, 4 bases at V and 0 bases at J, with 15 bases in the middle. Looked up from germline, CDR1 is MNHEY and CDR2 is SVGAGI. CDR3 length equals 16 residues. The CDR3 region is CASSWGGAAMNTEAFF. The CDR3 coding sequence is TGTGCCAGCAGTTGGGGGGGGGCGGCCATGAACACTGAAGCTTTCTTT.

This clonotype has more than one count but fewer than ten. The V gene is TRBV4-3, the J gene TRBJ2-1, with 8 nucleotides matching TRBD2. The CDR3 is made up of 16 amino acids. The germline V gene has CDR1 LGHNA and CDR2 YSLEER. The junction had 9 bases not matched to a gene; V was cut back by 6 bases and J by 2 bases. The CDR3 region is CASRNYPGGPYNEQFF. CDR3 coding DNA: TGCGCCAGCAGGAACTACCCGGGGGGGCCCTACAATGAGCAGTTCTTC.

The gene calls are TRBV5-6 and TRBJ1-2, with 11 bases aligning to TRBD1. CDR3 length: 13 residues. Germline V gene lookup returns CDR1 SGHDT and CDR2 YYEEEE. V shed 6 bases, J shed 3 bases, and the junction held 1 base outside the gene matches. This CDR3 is CASKGQGDYGYTF. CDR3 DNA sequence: TGTGCCAGCAAGGGACAGGGGGACTATGGCTACACCTTC.

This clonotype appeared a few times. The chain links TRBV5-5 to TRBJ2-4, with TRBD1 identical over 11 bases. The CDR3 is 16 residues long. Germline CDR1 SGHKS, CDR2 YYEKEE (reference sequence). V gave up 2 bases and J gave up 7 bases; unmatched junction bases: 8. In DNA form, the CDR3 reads TGTGCCAGCAGCTTTGCGGACAGGGGGCTTGAGAACATTCAGTACTTC. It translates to CASSFADRGLENIQYF.

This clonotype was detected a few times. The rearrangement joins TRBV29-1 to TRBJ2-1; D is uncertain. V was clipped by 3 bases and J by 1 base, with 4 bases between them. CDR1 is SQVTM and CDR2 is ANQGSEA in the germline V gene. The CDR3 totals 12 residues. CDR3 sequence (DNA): TGCAGCGTTGATGGGTCCTACAATGAGCAGTTCTTC. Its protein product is CSVDGSYNEQFF.

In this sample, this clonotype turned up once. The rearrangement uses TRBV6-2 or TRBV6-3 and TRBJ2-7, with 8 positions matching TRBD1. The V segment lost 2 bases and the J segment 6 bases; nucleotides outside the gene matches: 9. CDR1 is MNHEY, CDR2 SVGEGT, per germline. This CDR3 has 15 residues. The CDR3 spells CASSYGQGWSGEQYV. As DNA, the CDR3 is TGTGCCAGCAGTTACGGACAGGGATGGTCTGGCGAGCAGTACGTC.

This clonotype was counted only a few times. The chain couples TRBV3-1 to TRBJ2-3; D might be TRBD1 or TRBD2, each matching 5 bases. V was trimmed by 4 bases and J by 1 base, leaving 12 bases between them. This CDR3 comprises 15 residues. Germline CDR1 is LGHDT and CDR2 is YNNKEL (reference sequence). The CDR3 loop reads CASSPSGLGTDTQYF. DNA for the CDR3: TGTGCCAGCAGCCCGTCGGGGCTCGGCACAGATACGCAGTATTTT.

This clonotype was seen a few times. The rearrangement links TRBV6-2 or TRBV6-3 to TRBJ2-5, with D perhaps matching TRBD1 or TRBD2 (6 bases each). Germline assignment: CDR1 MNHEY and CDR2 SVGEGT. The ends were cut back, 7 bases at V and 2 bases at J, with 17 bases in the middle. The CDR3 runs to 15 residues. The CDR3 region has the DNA TGTGCCAGCACCGGCCGGGGGACAAAACAAGAGACCCAGTACTTC. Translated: CASTGRGTKQETQYF.

This chain's CDR3 is CASGTSGGRGEQFF. Written as DNA, the CDR3 is TGTGCCAGCGGGACTAGCGGGGGTCGTGGTGAGCAGTTCTTC. The chain carries TRBV11-2 and TRBJ2-1; 14 bases match TRBD2. The germline gives CDR1 SGHAT, CDR2 FQNNGV. J lost 9 bases, V lost 8 bases, and 6 bases had no gene match. The CDR3 length is 14 residues.

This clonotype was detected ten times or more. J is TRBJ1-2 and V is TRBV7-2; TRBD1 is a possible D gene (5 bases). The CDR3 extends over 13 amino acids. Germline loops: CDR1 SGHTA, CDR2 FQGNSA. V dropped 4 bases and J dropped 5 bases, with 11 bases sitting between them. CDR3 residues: CASSWGLKYGYTF. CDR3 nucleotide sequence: TGTGCCAGCAGCTGGGGCCTTAAGTATGGCTACACCTTC.

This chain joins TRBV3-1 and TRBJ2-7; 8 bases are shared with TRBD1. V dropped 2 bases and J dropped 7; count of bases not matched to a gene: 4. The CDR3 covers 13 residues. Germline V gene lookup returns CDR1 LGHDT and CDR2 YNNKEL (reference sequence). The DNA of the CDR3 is TGTGCCAGCAGCCAACAGGGGGCGCAAGAGCAGTACGTC. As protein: CASSQQGAQEQYV.

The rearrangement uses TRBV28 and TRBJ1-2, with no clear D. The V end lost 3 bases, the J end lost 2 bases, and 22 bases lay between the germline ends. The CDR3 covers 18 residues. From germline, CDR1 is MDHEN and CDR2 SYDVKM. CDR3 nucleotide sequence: TGTGCCAGCAGTTTTGGCGGTTTTCTCGGACTGATAAACTATGGCTACACCTTC. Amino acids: CASSFGGFLGLINYGYTF.

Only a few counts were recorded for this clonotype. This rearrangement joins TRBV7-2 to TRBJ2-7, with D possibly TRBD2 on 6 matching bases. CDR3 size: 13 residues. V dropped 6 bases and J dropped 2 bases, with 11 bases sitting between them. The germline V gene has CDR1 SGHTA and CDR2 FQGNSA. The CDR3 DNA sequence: TGTGCCAGCAGGGGAGGTTATCCCTACGAGCAGTACTTC. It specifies CASRGGYPYEQYF.

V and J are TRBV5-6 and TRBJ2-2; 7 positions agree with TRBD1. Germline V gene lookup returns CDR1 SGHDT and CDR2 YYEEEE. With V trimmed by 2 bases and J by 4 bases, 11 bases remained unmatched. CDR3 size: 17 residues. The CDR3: CASSFLGQGEVTGELFF. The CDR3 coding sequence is TGTGCCAGCAGCTTTTTGGGGCAGGGGGAAGTCACCGGGGAGCTGTTTTTT.

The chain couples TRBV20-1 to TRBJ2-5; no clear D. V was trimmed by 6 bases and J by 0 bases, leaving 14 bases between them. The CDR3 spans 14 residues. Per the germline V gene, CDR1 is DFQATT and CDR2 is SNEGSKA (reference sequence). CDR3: CSAEEDPYQETQYF. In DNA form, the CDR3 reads TGCAGTGCCGAAGAGGACCCCTACCAAGAGACCCAGTACTTC.

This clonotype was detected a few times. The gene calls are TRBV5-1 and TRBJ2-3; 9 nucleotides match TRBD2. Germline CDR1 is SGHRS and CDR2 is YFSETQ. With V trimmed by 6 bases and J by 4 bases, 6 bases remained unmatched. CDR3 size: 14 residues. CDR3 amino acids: CASTTGTSSDTQYF. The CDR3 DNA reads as TGCGCCAGCACCACCGGGACTAGCTCAGATACGCAGTATTTT.

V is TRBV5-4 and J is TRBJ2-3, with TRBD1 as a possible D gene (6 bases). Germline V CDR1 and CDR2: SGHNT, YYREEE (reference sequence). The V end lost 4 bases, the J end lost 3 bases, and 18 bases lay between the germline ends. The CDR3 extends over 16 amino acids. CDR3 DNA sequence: TGTGCCAGCAGCCTGGTGGGGACAACCGCTACAGATACGCAGTATTTT. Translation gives CASSLVGTTATDTQYF.

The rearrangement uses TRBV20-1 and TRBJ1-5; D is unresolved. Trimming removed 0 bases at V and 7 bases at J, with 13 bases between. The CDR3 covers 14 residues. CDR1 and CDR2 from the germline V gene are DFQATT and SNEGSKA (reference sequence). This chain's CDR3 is CSAREGLTGQPQHF. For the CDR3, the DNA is TGCAGTGCTAGAGAAGGACTTACGGGCCAGCCCCAGCATTTT.

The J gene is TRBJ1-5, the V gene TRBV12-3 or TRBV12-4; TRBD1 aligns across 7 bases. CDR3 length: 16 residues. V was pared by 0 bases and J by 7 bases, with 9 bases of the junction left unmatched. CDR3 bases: TGTGCCAGCAGTTTAGCCACACAGGGGATGGGACAGCCCCAGCATTTT. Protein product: CASSLATQGMGQPQHF.

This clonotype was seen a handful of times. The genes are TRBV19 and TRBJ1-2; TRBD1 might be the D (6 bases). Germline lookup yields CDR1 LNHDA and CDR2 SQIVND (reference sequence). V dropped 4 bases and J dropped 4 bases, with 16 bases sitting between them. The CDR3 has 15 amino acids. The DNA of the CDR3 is TGTGCCAGTAGTAAGGCGTGGGACACGAGCTATGGCTACACCTTC. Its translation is CASSKAWDTSYGYTF.

The CDR3 spells CASSLADRGRVDGYTF. The CDR3 DNA sequence: TGCGCCAGCAGCTTGGCGGATAGGGGCCGTGTAGATGGCTACACCTTC. J is TRBJ1-2 and V is TRBV5-1; perhaps TRBD1 as D (5 bases). The germline V gene has CDR1 SGHRS and CDR2 YFSETQ. V was cut by 0 bases and J by 6 bases, with 18 bases left in between. The CDR3 has 16 amino acids. The full variable domain, rest sourced from reference TRBV5-1 and TRBJ1-2, is KAGVTQTPRYLIKTRGQQVTLSCSPISGHRSVSWYQQTPGQGLQFLFEYFSETQRNKGNFPGRFSGRQFSNSRSEMNVSTLELGDSALYLCASSLADRGRVDGYTFGSGTRLTVV.